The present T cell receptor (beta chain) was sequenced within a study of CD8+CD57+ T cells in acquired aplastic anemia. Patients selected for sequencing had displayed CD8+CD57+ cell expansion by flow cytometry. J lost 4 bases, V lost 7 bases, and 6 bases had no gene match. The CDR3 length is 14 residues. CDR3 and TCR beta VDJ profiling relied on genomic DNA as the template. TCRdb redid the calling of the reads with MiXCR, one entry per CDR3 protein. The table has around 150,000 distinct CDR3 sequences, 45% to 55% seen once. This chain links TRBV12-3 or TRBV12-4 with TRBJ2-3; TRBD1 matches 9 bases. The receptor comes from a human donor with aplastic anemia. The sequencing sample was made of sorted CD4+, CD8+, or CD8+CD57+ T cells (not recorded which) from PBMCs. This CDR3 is CASTRRQGADTQYF. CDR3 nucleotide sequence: TGTGCCAGCACCCGCCGACAGGGGGCAGATACGCAGTATTTT.